This TCR beta chain was identified during a study of blood T cell repertoires in COVID-19. Per the original data handling: Estimation of nucleated cell counts relied on the amplification of reference gene primers. The repertoire was sequenced with immunoSEQ multiplex PCR; TCRdb's copy has only in-frame clones and lacks some. V and J calls and clone size follow that table, whereas D and trimming were derived from the DNA. Of under 140,000 clones in the sample, roughly four fifths were seen once. CDR1 and CDR2 (germline): SNHLY, FYNNEI. The V gene lost 5 bases and the J gene lost 0 bases, with 7 bases spanning the gap. The CDR3 has 14 residues.

This chain uses TRBV2 with TRBJ1-4; possibly TRBD1 for D (6 bases). Material for sequencing was peripheral blood. The clonotype was recovered from a woman aged 55-69 years with acute or convalescent COVID-19. The CDR3 loop is CASSRQATNEKLFF. The CDR3 DNA reads as TGTGCCAGCAGTAGACAGGCAACTAATGAAAAACTGTTTTTT.